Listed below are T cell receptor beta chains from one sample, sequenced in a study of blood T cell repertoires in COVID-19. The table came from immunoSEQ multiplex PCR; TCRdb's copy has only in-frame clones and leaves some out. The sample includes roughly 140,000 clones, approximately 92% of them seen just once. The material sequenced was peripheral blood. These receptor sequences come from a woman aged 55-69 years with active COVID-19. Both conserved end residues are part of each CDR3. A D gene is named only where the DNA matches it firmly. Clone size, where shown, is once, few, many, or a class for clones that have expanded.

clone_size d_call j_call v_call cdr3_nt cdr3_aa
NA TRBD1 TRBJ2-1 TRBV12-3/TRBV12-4 TGTGCCAGCAGTTTGGCAGGGGGCAGTGAGCAGTTCTTC CASSLAGGSEQFF
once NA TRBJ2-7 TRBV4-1 TGCGCCAGCAGCCAAGCAAGACAGGACACCCAGGAGCAGTACTTC CASSQARQDTQEQYF
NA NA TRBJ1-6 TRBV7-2 TGTGCCAGCAGCTTAGGGCGGGTTAATTCACCCCTCCACTTT CASSLGRVNSPLHF
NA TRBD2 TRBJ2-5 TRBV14 TGTGCCAGCAGCCAAGACAGGGTAGCGGGACGGGAGACCCAGTACTTC CASSQDRVAGRETQYF
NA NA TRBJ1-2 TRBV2 TGTGCCAGCGGCGGGATTCTCTATGGCTACACCTTC CASGGILYGYTF
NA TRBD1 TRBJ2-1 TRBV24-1 TGTGCCACCAGCCCTGAACCCCGGGACAGGGGGTCCTATGAGCAGTTCTTC CATSPEPRDRGSYEQFF
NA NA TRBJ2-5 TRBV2 TGTGCCAGCGTAAGGACTAAACAAGAGACCCAGTACTTC CASVRTKQETQYF
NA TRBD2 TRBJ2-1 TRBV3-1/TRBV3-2 TGTGCCAGCAGCCCAGGCCGGGGGGTAGGGGATGAGCAGTTCTTC CASSPGRGVGDEQFF
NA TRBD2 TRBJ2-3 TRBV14 TGTGCCAGCAGCCAAGACTTATTGGGGGGGAGCACAGATACGCAGTATTTT CASSQDLLGGSTDTQYF
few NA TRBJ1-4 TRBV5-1 TGCGCCAGCAGGAGCGGCGGGTCTAATGAAAAACTGTTTTTT CASRSGGSNEKLFF
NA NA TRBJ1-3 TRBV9 TGTGCCAGCAGCGTAGTGCCCGGGGGGAGCTCTGGAAACACCATATATTTT CASSVVPGGSSGNTIYF
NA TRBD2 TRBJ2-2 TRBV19 TGTGCCAGTAGTGTTGCGGGAGTACCCGGGGAGCTGTTTTTT CASSVAGVPGELFF
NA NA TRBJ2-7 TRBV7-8 TGTGCCAGCAGCCTAGGGGGGCCTAGCGGTTTTCGGGAGCAGTACTTC CASSLGGPSGFREQYF
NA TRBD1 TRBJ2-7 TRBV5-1 TGCGCCAGCAGCCCGGGACAGCGCTACGAGCAGTACTTC CASSPGQRYEQYF
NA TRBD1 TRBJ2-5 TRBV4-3 TGCGCCAGCAGCCAAGATCTCGGGACAGGAGGGGAGACCCAGTACTTC CASSQDLGTGGETQYF
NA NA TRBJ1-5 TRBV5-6 TGTGCCAGCAGCTTGGGCCCAGTCCCCACCAATCAGCCCCAGCATTTT CASSLGPVPTNQPQHF
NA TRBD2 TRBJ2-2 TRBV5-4 TGTGCCAGCAGCCCGGGACTAGCGGGAGCGATGAACACCGGGGAGCTGTTTTTT CASSPGLAGAMNTGELFF
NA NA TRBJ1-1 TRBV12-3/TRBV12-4 TGTGCCAGCGGCCACGGGGGAAACACTGAAGCTTTCTTT CASGHGGNTEAFF
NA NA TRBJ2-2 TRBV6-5 TGTGCCAGCAGTTACCGCTTGCGCCCCGGGGAGCTGTTTTTT CASSYRLRPGELFF
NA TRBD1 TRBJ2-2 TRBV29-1 TGCAGCGTAGGACAGGCGGGCCCCGGGGAGCTGTTTTTT CSVGQAGPGELFF
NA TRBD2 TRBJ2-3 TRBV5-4 TGTGCCAGCAGCTTGCTAGCGGGAGGGGGGACAGATACGCAGTATTTT CASSLLAGGGTDTQYF
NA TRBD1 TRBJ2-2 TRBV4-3 TGCGCCAGCAGCCGATTTAGACAGGGTCTCCTGTTGAACACCGGGGAGCTGTTTTTT CASSRFRQGLLLNTGELFF
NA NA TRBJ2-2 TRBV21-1 TGTGCCAGCAGCAAGGGACTAGCGGGAGTAGTTGACACCGGGGAGCTGTTTTTT CASSKGLAGVVDTGELFF
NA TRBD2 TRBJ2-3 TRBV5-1 TGCGCCAGCAGCTTGGGATTAGCGGGAGTAACAGATACGCAGTATTTT CASSLGLAGVTDTQYF
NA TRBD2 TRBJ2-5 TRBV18 TGTGCCAGCTCACCCGCCGGGAGGAGCTACCAAGAGACCCAGTACTTC CASSPAGRSYQETQYF
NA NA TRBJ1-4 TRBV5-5 TGTGCCAGCAGCCGGCGGGGTTTTGGCGATGAAAAACTGTTTTTT CASSRRGFGDEKLFF
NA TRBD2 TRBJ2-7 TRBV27 TGTGCCAGCAGTTTCCACATCGGGACTAGCGGCTACGAGCAGTACTTC CASSFHIGTSGYEQYF
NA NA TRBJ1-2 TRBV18 TGTGCCAGCTCACCCCCCGGGGGGTTGGGAGGCTACACCTTC CASSPPGGLGGYTF
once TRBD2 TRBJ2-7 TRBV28 TGTGCCAGCAGTCCTCTGAATCTAGCGGGATTAGGAGACGAGCAGTACTTC CASSPLNLAGLGDEQYF
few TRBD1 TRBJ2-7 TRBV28 TGTGCCAGCTCAATGGGATGGGGACAGGAGAACTCCTACGAGCAGTACTTC CASSMGWGQENSYEQYF
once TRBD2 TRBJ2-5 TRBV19 TGTGCCAGTAGGACTGCTAGCGGGGTCCGGGAGACCCAGTACTTC CASRTASGVRETQYF
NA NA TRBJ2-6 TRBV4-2 TGTGCCAGCAGCCAACCCGGGGGCTCTGGGGCCAACGTCCTGACTTTC CASSQPGGSGANVLTF
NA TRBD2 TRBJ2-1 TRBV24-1 TGTGCCACCAGTGATTTCGGGCTAGCGGGAGTGGAGGAGCAGTTCTTC CATSDFGLAGVEEQFF
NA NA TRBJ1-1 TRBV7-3 TGTGCCAGCAGACAGGGAATGAGCACTGAAGCTTTCTTT CASRQGMSTEAFF
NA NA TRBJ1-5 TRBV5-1 TGCGCCAGTTCCCGGGCGGGGGGGGATCAGCCCCAGCATTTT CASSRAGGDQPQHF
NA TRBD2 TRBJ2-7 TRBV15 TGTGCCACCAGCAGAGGGGTTGATAGCGGGGGGCCTGGGCAGTACTTC CATSRGVDSGGPGQYF
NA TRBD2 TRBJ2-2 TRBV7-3 TGTGCCAGCAGCCTACTAGCGGGCACCGGGGAGCTGTTTTTT CASSLLAGTGELFF